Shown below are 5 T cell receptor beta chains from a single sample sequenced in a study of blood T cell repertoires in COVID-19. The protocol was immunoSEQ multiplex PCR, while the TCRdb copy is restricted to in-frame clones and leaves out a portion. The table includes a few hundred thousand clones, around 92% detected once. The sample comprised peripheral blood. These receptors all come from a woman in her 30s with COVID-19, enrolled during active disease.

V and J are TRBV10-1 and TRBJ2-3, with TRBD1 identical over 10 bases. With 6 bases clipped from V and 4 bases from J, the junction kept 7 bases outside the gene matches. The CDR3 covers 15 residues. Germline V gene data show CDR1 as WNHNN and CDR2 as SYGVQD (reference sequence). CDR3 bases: TGCGCCAGCAGCACGGGACAGGGGAGGCCAGATACGCAGTATTTT. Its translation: CASSTGQGRPDTQYF.

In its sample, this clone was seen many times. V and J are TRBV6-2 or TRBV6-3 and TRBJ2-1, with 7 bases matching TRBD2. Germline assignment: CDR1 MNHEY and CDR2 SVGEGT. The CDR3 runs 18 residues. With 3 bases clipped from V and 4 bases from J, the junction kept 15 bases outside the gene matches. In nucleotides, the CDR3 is TGTGCCAGCAGTTATCTCCCTTTACGGGGGGTTATTTACAATGAGCAGTTCTTC. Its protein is CASSYLPLRGVIYNEQFF.

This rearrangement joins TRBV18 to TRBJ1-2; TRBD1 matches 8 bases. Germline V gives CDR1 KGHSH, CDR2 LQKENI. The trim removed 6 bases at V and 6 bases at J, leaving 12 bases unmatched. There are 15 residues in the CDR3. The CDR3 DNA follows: TGTGCCAGCTCGCGTTCAGGGGGCGACGTGGATGGCTACACCTTC. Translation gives CASSRSGGDVDGYTF.

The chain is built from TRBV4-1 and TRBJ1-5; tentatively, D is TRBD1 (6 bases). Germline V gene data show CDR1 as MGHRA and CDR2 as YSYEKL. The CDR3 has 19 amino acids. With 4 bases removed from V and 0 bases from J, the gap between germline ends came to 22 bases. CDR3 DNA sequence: TGCGCCAGCAGCCCTTCACGGGACAATATTATGTATAGCAATCAGCCCCAGCATTTT. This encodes CASSPSRDNIMYSNQPQHF.

The CDR3 sequence is CASSPDRVFDGYTF. The CDR3 DNA follows: TGTGCCAGCAGCCCGGACAGGGTCTTCGATGGCTACACCTTC. V is TRBV14 and J is TRBJ1-2, with 8 bases identical to TRBD1. Trimming cost V 4 bases and J 6 bases; bases outside gene matches: 7. CDR3 size: 14 residues. Germline values: CDR1 SGHDN, CDR2 FVKESK.